This T cell receptor beta chain stems from a study of vaccination and CD4 T cells after COVID-19. A note on this clonotype: As yet, its antigen is unknown.

Sequencing of cultured CD4+ T cell DNA used the Oncomine TCR Beta short-read assay. TCRdb re-called the PCR reads with MiXCR, one entry per CDR3 protein. In the table there are roughly 16,000 distinct CDR3 sequences, about 52% of which are singletons. Regarding treatment: roughly ten-day PBMC culture with coronavirus spike peptide pools or control peptides (ViraFEST assay). Cultures used 1.5 million to 2.5 million PBMCs per well, about 9.9 IU/ml IL-2 and about 10 ug/ml peptides. Sequencing was performed on CD4+ T cells from blood, cultured in vitro, taken before SARS-CoV-2 vaccination. The clonotype was recovered from a human donor who had recovered from COVID-19.

The CDR3 DNA follows: TGTGCCAGCAGCTTAGGGGCAGGGGTGACTGAAGCTTTCTTT. This sequence encodes CASSLGAGVTEAFF. The rearrangement uses TRBV7-8 and TRBJ1-1; D might be TRBD1 (6 bases). The V gene's germline CDR1 is SGHVS and CDR2 FQNEAQ. The CDR3 totals 14 residues. Trimming took off 1 base at V and 5 bases at J, with 11 bases between the two ends.